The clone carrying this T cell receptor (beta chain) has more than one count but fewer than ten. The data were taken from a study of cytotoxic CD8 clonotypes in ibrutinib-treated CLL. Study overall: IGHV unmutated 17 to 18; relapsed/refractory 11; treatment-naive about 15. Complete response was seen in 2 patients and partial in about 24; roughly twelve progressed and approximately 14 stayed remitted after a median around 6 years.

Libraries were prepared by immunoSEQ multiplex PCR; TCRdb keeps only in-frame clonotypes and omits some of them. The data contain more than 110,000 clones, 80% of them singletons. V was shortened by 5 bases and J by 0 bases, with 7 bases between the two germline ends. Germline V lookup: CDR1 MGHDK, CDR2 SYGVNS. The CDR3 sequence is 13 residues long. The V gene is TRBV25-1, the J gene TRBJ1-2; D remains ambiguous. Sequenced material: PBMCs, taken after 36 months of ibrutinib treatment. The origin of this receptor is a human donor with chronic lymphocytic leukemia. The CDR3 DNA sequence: TGTGCCAGCAGTTTTTACACTAACTATGGCTACACCTTC. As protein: CASSFYTNYGYTF.